The sequence of this T cell receptor (beta chain) was determined in a study of T cell responses to AZD1222 COVID-19 vaccine. The assay was immunoSEQ multiplex PCR, and TCRdb's table has in-frame clones only and misses some. The sample has under 250,000 clones; 93% are singletons. The CDR3 extends over 13 amino acids. The V and J ends lost 5 bases and 2 bases respectively, with 9 bases between them. Per the germline V gene, CDR1 is SGHAT and CDR2 is FQNNGV. Specimen: peripheral blood, collected on day 0 of MenACWY control vaccination. The clonotype was recovered from an adult in good health. This rearrangement joins TRBV11-2 to TRBJ2-5, with D hard to call. CDR3 amino acids: CASSPSLQETQYF. In DNA form, the CDR3 reads TGTGCCAGCAGCCCTTCCCTTCAAGAGACCCAGTACTTC.